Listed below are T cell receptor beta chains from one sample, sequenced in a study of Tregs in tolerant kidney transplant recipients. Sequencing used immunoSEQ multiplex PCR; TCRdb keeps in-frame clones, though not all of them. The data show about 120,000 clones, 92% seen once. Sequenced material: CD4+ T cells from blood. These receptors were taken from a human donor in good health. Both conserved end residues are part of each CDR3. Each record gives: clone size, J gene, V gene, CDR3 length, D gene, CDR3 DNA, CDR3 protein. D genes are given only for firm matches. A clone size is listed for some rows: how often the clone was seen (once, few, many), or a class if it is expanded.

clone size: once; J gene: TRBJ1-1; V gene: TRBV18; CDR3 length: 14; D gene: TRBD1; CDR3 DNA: TGTGCCAGCTCACAGGACAGGGGAAAGACTGAAGCTTTCTTT; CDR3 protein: CASSQDRGKTEAFF
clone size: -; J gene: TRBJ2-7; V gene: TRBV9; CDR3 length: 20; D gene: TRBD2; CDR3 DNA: TGTGCCAGCAGCCGAAAGGGGTTTAGACTAGCGGGGGTCCCACCCTACGAGCAGTACTTC; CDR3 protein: CASSRKGFRLAGVPPYEQYF
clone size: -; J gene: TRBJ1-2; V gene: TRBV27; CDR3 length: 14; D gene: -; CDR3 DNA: TGTGCCAGCAGTTTAGTGGCAGATAACTATGGCTACACCTTC; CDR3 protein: CASSLVADNYGYTF
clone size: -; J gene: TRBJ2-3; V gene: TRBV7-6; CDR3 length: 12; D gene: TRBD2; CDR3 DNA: TGTGCCAGCAGCTTAGTAGCGGGGGGGCAGTATTTT; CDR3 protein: CASSLVAGGQYF
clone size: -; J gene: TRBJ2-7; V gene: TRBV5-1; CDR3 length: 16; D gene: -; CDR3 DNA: TGCGCCAGCAGCTTGGCCACAGGACAGTACTCCTACGAGCAGTACTTC; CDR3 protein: CASSLATGQYSYEQYF
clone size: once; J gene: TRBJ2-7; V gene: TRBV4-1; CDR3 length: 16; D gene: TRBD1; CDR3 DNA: TGCGCCAGCGCCGTTAAACAGGGGGCCGACCCCTACGAGCAGTACTTC; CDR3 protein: CASAVKQGADPYEQYF
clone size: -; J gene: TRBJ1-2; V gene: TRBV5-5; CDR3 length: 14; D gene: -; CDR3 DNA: TGTGCCAGCAGCTTTGGCAGGGGACACTATGGCTACACCTTC; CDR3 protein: CASSFGRGHYGYTF
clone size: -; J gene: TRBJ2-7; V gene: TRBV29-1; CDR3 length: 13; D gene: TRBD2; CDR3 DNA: TGCAGCGTTGACAGGGAGGGCACCTACGAGCAGTACTTC; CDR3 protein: CSVDREGTYEQYF
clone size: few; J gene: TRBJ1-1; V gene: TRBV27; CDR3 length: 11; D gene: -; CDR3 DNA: TGTGCCAGCTATCGGGCAGGGAACGCTTTCTTT; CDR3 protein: CASYRAGNAFF
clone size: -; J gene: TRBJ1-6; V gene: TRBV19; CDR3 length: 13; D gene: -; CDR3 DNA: TGTGCCAGTACTCGGGGGCATAATTCACCCCTCCACTTT; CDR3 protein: CASTRGHNSPLHF
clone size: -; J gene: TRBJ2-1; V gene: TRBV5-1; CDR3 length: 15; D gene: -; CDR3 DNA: TGCGCCAGCAGCTTCGGACCCGTTCCCGGCGATGAGCAGTTCTTC; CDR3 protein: CASSFGPVPGDEQFF
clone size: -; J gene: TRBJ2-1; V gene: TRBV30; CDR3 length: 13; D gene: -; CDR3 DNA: TGTGCCTGGAGTGTCGGCGGAAACAATGAGCAGTTCTTC; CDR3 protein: CAWSVGGNNEQFF
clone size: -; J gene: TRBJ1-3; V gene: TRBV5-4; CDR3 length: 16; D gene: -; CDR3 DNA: TGTGCCAGCAGTTCTGATCGGTATAACTCTGGAAACACCATATATTTT; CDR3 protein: CASSSDRYNSGNTIYF
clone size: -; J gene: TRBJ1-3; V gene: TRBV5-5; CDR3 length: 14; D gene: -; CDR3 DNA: TGTGCCAGCAGCTTTATGGGCTCTGGAAACACCATATATTTT; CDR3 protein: CASSFMGSGNTIYF
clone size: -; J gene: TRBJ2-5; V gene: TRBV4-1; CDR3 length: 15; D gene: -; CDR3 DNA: TGCGCCAGCAGCCAGGCCGGGACGCTAAAAGAGACCCAGTACTTC; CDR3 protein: CASSQAGTLKETQYF
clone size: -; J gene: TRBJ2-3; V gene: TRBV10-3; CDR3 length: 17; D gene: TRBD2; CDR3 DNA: TGTGCCATCAGTGATAGGAGAGCGGGGTACAGCACAGATACGCAGTATTTT; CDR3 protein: CAISDRRAGYSTDTQYF
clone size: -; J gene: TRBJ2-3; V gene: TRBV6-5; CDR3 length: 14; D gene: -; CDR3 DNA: TGTGCCAGCAGTACCGACTTTAGCGTGGTTACGCAGTATTTT; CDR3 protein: CASSTDFSVVTQYF
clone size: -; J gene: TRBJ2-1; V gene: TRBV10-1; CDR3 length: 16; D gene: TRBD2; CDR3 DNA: TGCGCCAGCGGAGAAGCGGGAGGAGCCCTCTACAATGAGCAGTTCTTC; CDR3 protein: CASGEAGGALYNEQFF
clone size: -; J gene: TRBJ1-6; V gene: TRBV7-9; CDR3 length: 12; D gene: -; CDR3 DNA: TGTGCCAGCAGCTTGGACCGCCCGCCCCTCCACTTT; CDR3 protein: CASSLDRPPLHF
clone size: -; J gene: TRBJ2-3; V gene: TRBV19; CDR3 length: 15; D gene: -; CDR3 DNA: TGTGCCAGTAGTATAGGATTAGTTAGCACAGATACGCAGTATTTT; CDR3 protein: CASSIGLVSTDTQYF
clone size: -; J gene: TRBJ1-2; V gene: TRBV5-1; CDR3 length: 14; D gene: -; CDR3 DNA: TGCGCCAGCAGCTCCGCGTCGGGGGCTGGGGGCTACACCTTC; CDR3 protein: CASSSASGAGGYTF
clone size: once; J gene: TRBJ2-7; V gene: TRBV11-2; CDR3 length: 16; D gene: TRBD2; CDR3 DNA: TGTGCCAGCAGATCCAAGGGACTAGCGGGGGGCTACGAGCAGTACTTC; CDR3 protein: CASRSKGLAGGYEQYF
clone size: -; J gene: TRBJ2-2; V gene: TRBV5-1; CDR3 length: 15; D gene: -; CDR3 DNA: TGCGCCAGCAGCTTGGCCGGGTCGAACACCGGGGAGCTGTTTTTT; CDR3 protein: CASSLAGSNTGELFF
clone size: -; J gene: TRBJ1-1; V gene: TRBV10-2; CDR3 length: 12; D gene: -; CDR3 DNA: TGCGCCAGCAGTGGAAAGGAGACTGAAGCTTTCTTT; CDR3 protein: CASSGKETEAFF
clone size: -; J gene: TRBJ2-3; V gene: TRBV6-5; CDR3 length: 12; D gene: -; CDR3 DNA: TGTGCCAGCACCGCCCCCGCGGATACGCAGTATTTT; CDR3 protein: CASTAPADTQYF
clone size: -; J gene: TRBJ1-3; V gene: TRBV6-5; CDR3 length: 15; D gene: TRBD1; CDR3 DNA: TGTGCCAGCAGTTACAAGCGACAGGGGGGAAACACCATATATTTT; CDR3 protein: CASSYKRQGGNTIYF
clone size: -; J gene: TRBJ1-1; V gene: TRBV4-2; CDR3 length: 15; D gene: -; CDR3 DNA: TGTGCCAGCAGCCAAGAAACGACCATGAACACTGAAGCTTTCTTT; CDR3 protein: CASSQETTMNTEAFF
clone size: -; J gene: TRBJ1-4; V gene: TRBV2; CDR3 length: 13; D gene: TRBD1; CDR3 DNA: TGTGCCAGCAGTGAGGACAGGGCGAGAAAACTGTTTTTT; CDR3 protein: CASSEDRARKLFF
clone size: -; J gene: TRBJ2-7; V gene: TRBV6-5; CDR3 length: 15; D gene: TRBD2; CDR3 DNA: TGTGCCAGCAGTTCCGCCGGGACTAGCGGGAACGAGCAGTACTTC; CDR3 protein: CASSSAGTSGNEQYF
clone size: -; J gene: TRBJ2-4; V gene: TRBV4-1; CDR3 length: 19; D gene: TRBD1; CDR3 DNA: TGCGCCAGCAGCCTCCCCTTGTCCCGGACAGGGGTCGCCAAAAACATTCAGTACTTC; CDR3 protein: CASSLPLSRTGVAKNIQYF
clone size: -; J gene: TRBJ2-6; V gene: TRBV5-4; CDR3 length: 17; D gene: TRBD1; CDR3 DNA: TGTGCCAGCAGCTTAGGCGACAGGGGTACCGGGGCCAACGTCCTGACTTTC; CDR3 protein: CASSLGDRGTGANVLTF
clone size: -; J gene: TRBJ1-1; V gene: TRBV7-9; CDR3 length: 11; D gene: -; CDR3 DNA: TGTGCCAGCAGCATGCAGGGTGGGGCTTTCTTT; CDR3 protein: CASSMQGGAFF
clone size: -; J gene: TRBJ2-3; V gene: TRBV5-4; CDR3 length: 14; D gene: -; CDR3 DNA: TGTGCCAGCAGCCAGCCTTGGGGCGCAGATACGCAGTATTTT; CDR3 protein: CASSQPWGADTQYF
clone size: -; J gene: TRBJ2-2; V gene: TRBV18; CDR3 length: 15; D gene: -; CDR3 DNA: TGTGCCAGCTCACCGAGGAGCGGATGGAGCGGGGAGCTGTTTTTT; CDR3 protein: CASSPRSGWSGELFF
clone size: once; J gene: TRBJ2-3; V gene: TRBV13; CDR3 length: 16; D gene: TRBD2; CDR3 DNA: TGTGCCAGCAGCTTAGGGGCGGGGGGGCCTACAGATACGCAGTATTTT; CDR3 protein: CASSLGAGGPTDTQYF
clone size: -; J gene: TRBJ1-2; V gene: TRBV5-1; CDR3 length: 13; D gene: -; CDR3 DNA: TGCGCCAGCAGCCAAATTCCTAACTATGGCTACACCTTC; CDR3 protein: CASSQIPNYGYTF
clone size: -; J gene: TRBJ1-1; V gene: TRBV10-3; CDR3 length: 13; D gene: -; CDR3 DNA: TGTGCCATCAGGTTCGGAGGGGACACTGAAGCTTTCTTT; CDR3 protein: CAIRFGGDTEAFF
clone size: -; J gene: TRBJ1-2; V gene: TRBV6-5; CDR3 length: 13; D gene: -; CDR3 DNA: TGTGCCGCCACCGGGCACTACAGATATGGCTACACCTTC; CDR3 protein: CAATGHYRYGYTF
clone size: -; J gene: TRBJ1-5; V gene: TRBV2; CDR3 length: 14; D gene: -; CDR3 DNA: TGTGCCAGCAGTGAAGGCTTGCAGGATCAGCCCCAGCATTTT; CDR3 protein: CASSEGLQDQPQHF
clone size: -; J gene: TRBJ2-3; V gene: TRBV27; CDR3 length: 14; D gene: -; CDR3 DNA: TGTGCCAGCAGTACCCGGGACGGCACAGATACGCAGTATTTT; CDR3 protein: CASSTRDGTDTQYF
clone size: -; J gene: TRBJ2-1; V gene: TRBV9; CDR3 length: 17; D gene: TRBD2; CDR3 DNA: TGTGCCAGCAGCGCCTCCGGGACTAGCGGGATTTACAATGAGCAGTTCTTC; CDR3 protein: CASSASGTSGIYNEQFF
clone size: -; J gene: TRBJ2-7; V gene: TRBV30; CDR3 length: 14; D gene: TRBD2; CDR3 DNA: TGTGCCTGGAGTTCTACTAGCGGAAGCTACGAGCAGTACTTC; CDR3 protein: CAWSSTSGSYEQYF
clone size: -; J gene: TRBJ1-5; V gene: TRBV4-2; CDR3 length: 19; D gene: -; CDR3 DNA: TGTGCCAGCAGCCCAACTGTGGTAAAGCTATCCGGGCGCAATCAGCCCCAGCATTTT; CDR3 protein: CASSPTVVKLSGRNQPQHF